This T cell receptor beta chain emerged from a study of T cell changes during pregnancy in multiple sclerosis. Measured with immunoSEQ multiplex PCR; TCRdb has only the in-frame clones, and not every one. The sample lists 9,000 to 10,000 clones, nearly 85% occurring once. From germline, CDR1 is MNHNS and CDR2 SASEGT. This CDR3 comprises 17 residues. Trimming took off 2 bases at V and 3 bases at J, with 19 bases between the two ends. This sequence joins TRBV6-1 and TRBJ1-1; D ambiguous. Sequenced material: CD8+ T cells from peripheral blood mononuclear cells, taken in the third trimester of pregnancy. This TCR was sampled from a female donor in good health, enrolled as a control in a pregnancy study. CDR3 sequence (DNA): TGTGCCAGCAGTGAATTCGTGTCAGCCGAGGCGGACACTGAAGCTTTCTTT. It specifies CASSEFVSAEADTEAFF.